These 20 T cell receptor beta chains originate from one sample sequenced in a study of T cell changes during pregnancy in multiple sclerosis. Some clones are missing from TCRdb's copy, which holds only in-frame ones; the method was immunoSEQ multiplex PCR. This sample yields tens of thousands of clones, of which approximately 90% are seen a single time; 0.85% to 0.95% belongs to the top ten. Sequencing was performed on peripheral blood, taken before pregnancy. The receptor source for this set is a female donor with multiple sclerosis, enrolled in a pregnancy study.

This sequence joins TRBV9 and TRBJ1-6; 10 bases are shared with TRBD1. CDR1 is SGDLS and CDR2 is YYNGEE in the germline V gene. V gave up 0 bases and J gave up 6 bases; unmatched junction bases: 6. The CDR3 consists of 17 residues. The CDR3 sequence: CASSVETGGAGNSPLHF. DNA of the CDR3: TGTGCCAGCAGCGTAGAGACAGGGGGCGCGGGTAATTCACCCCTCCACTTT. Full variable domain (outside the CDR3, taken from reference TRBV9 and TRBJ1-6): DSGVTQTPKHLITATGQRVTLRCSPRSGDLSVYWYQQSLDQGLQFLIQYYNGEERAKGNILERFSAQQFPDLHSELNLSSLELGDSALYFCASSVETGGAGNSPLHFGNGTRLTVT.

The rearrangement uses TRBV9 and TRBJ2-7; TRBD1 is a possible D gene (6 bases). Germline CDR1 and CDR2: SGDLS and YYNGEE. The CDR3 contains 17 residues. The V and J ends lost 0 bases and 3 bases respectively, with 19 bases between them. The CDR3 DNA sequence: TGTGCCAGCAGCGTAGGAGGGTCGTGGGGGCCTAACTACGAGCAGTACTTC. The encoded protein is CASSVGGSWGPNYEQYF.

The chain links TRBV5-4 to TRBJ2-7; 10 positions agree with TRBD1. The V and J ends lost 4 bases and 2 bases, in that order; junction bases with no gene match: 3. CDR1 and CDR2 from the germline V gene are SGHNT and YYREEE (reference sequence). The CDR3 is 14 amino acids. CDR3 loop: CASSPGQGAYEQYF. Written as DNA, the CDR3 is TGTGCCAGCAGCCCCGGACAGGGGGCCTACGAGCAGTACTTC.

This chain joins TRBV5-4 and TRBJ2-7, with TRBD1 as a possible D gene (5 bases). The germline gives CDR1 SGHNT, CDR2 YYREEE (reference sequence). The length of the CDR3 is 12 residues. V gave up 4 bases and J gave up 4 bases, with 9 bases separating them. CDR3 nucleotides: TGTGCCAGCAGCCAAGACAGTTACGAGCAGTACTTC. As protein: CASSQDSYEQYF.

This rearrangement joins TRBV6-5 to TRBJ2-7; 7 nucleotides agree with TRBD1. The CDR3 spans 14 residues. Germline V gene data show CDR1 as MNHEY and CDR2 as SVGAGI. V shed 10 bases and J 0 bases; nucleotides not matched to a gene: 9. CDR3: CATNRGLPSYEQYF. The CDR3 DNA reads as TGTGCCACAAATAGGGGGCTGCCCTCCTACGAGCAGTACTTC.

The chain carries TRBV13 and TRBJ2-1, with 8 bases that match TRBD2. Trimming at V came to 5 bases and at J to 0 bases, leaving 6 bases not matched to a gene. The CDR3 totals 16 residues. CDR1 is PRHDT, CDR2 FYEKMQ, per germline (reference sequence). The CDR3 nucleotides read TGTGCCAGCAGCCGGGGGGGCAGGAGCTCCTACAATGAGCAGTTCTTC. It specifies CASSRGGRSSYNEQFF.

This chain links TRBV2 with TRBJ1-5; TRBD1 matches 7 bases. This CDR3 has 16 amino acids. V was pared by 8 bases and J by 1 base, with 11 bases of the junction left unmatched. The germline V gene has CDR1 SNHLY and CDR2 FYNNEI. The CDR3 loop reads CASQQQGSISNQPQHF. The CDR3 DNA reads TGTGCCAGCCAACAACAGGGGTCGATAAGCAATCAGCCCCAGCATTTT.

This chain links TRBV6-5 with TRBJ2-3; a weak D match, TRBD2 (5 bases). Trimming pared 5 bases from V and 6 bases from J, leaving 18 bases between. In germline, CDR1 is MNHEY, CDR2 SVGAGI. The CDR3 covers 15 residues. The CDR3: CASSPREGAHDTQYF. The DNA for the CDR3 is TGTGCCAGCAGTCCTCGCGAGGGAGCGCACGATACGCAGTATTTT.

The CDR3 spells CSVQGGPYGYTF. The CDR3 region has the DNA TGCAGCGTACAGGGGGGCCCCTATGGCTACACCTTC. The chain has TRBV29-1 and TRBJ1-2; TRBD1 matches at 8 bases. CDR1 and CDR2 (germline): SQVTM, ANQGSEA. V dropped 6 bases and J dropped 4; count of bases not matched to a gene: 4. This CDR3 region has 12 residues.

J is TRBJ1-5 and V is TRBV28, with 10 positions matching TRBD1. The germline V gene encodes CDR1 MDHEN and CDR2 SYDVKM. CDR3 length equals 20 residues. The junction had 11 bases not matched to a gene; V was cut back by 0 bases and J by 0 bases. Written as DNA, the CDR3 is TGTGCCAGCAGTTTATGGACGGGAAGGGACAGGGGTTATAGCAATCAGCCCCAGCATTTT. The encoded protein is CASSLWTGRDRGYSNQPQHF.

This chain uses TRBV18 with TRBJ2-7; D unclear. V dropped 3 bases and J dropped 6 bases, with 12 bases sitting between them. The CDR3 runs 13 residues. Per germline, CDR1 KGHSH and CDR2 LQKENI. DNA for the CDR3: TGTGCCAGCTCACCCGTCCACCTTAGCGAGCAGTACTTC. This translates into CASSPVHLSEQYF.

This chain connects TRBV6-1 to TRBJ2-7; 9 bases align to TRBD1. Germline assignment: CDR1 MNHNS and CDR2 SASEGT. The CDR3 is 14 amino acids. V dropped 5 bases and J dropped 6; count of bases not matched to a gene: 8. CDR3 in DNA: TGTGCCAGCAGTAACTCGGGACAGGGTACCGAGCAGTACTTC. Translated: CASSNSGQGTEQYF.

This chain links TRBV15 with TRBJ2-1, with a tentative D call TRBD1 (6 bases). The CDR3 covers 17 residues. From germline, CDR1 is LNHNV and CDR2 YYDKDF (reference sequence). V gave up 5 bases and J gave up 7 bases, with 24 bases separating them. The CDR3, as DNA: TGTGCCACCAGCTCCCGGGACATTGGAGCGAATAGAAATGAGCAGTTCTTC. Protein: CATSSRDIGANRNEQFF.

This chain links TRBV7-3 with TRBJ2-3, with 13 bases lining up with TRBD2. CDR3 size: 17 residues. The V segment lost 3 bases and the J segment 1 base; nucleotides outside the gene matches: 4. Germline V CDR1 and CDR2: SGHTA, FQGTGA. In nucleotides, the CDR3 is TGTGCCAGCAGCTTTACTAGCGGGGGGGCGGGCACAGATACGCAGTATTTT. Amino acids: CASSFTSGGAGTDTQYF.

This clone was seen only a few times. The chain recombines TRBV11-2 with TRBJ2-7; 9 nucleotides agree with TRBD1. The V segment lost 2 bases and the J segment 0 bases; nucleotides outside the gene matches: 5. The CDR3 is 16 residues long. Germline loops: CDR1 SGHAT, CDR2 FQNNGV. The CDR3 region has the DNA TGTGCCAGCAGCTTATCACAGGGGGCCATCTCCTACGAGCAGTACTTC. This sequence encodes CASSLSQGAISYEQYF.

V usage is TRBV28 and J usage is TRBJ2-3; TRBD2 matches 8 bases. CDR1 and CDR2 (germline): MDHEN, SYDVKM. Unmatched junction bases numbered 1, after V lost 5 bases and J lost 0 bases. CDR3 size: 14 residues. The CDR3 region has the DNA TGTGCCAGCAGTCCTAGCGGGAGCACAGATACGCAGTATTTT. This encodes CASSPSGSTDTQYF.

This clone was found a few times. The V call is TRBV4-3, the J call TRBJ1-6; D uncertain. The V end lost 0 bases, the J end lost 8 bases, and 8 bases lay between the germline ends. Germline V gene sequence: CDR1 LGHNA, CDR2 YSLEER. This CDR3 region has 14 residues. CDR3 sequence (DNA): TGCGCCAGCAGCCAAGATAGGGAGTATTCACCCCTCCACTTT. Translating it yields CASSQDREYSPLHF.

The chain has TRBV29-1 and TRBJ1-2; 7 positions match TRBD1. CDR3 length equals 15 residues. Germline assignment: CDR1 SQVTM and CDR2 ANQGSEA. With V trimmed by 7 bases and J by 4 bases, 15 bases remained unmatched. DNA of the CDR3: TGCAGCGCGTTGGCCCTAAACAGGGGAGGCTATGGCTACACCTTC. It codes for CSALALNRGGYGYTF.

V is TRBV9 and J is TRBJ2-7, with 9 bases aligning to TRBD1. The length of the CDR3 is 15 residues. J lost 6 bases, V lost 0 bases, and 7 bases had no gene match. Germline CDR1 and CDR2: SGDLS and YYNGEE. The CDR3 DNA sequence: TGTGCCAGCAGCGTAGGAGCCGGGACAGGGATCGAGCAGTACTTC. This gives the protein CASSVGAGTGIEQYF.

J is TRBJ1-1 and V is TRBV6-6; TRBD1 is a possible D gene (5 bases). V lost 7 bases and J 4 bases, leaving 22 bases between the germline ends. In germline, CDR1 is MNHNY, CDR2 SVGAGI (reference sequence). CDR3 length: 16 amino acids. This CDR3 reads CASTPGTGVWGTEAFF. CDR3 sequence (DNA): TGTGCCAGCACCCCCGGAACGGGGGTGTGGGGCACTGAAGCTTTCTTT.